These T cell receptor beta chains were read from a single sample in a study of cytomegalovirus exposure and HLA in healthy donors. Sequenced by immunoSEQ multiplex PCR; TCRdb stores in-frame clones only, minus some. Of around 190,000 clones in the sample, around 90% were seen once. The material sequenced was PBMCs. Receptors were obtained from a woman under 30 in good health and CMV-seronegative. Each CDR3 is given with its conserved first and last residue. A D gene is named only where the DNA matches it firmly. A row's size may be missing; if present it is once, few, many or a size class.

d_gene: NA
j_gene: TRBJ2-7
v_gene: TRBV28
abundance: NA
CDR3nt: TGTGCCAGCAGTTTAGGAGGACTACACTACGAGCAGTACTTC
CDR3aa: CASSLGGLHYEQYF

d_gene: TRBD2
j_gene: TRBJ2-7
v_gene: TRBV6-5
abundance: NA
CDR3nt: TGTGCCAGCAGGGACCTAGCGGGAGGCGAGCAGTACTTC
CDR3aa: CASRDLAGGEQYF

d_gene: NA
j_gene: TRBJ1-1
v_gene: TRBV10-2
abundance: NA
CDR3nt: TGCGCCAGCAGTGAAGACAGCTACACTGAAGCTTTCTTT
CDR3aa: CASSEDSYTEAFF

d_gene: NA
j_gene: TRBJ2-4
v_gene: TRBV15
abundance: NA
CDR3nt: TGTGCCACCGGCCGGGGAGCCAAAAACATTCAGTACTTC
CDR3aa: CATGRGAKNIQYF

d_gene: NA
j_gene: TRBJ2-3
v_gene: TRBV13
abundance: NA
CDR3nt: TGTGCCAGCAGCCCGGGGGAGGGCACAGATACGCAGTATTTT
CDR3aa: CASSPGEGTDTQYF

d_gene: TRBD2
j_gene: TRBJ2-5
v_gene: TRBV6-5
abundance: NA
CDR3nt: TGTGCCAGCAGCAGAGAGGGACTCCCGGGGGGCCAGTACTTC
CDR3aa: CASSREGLPGGQYF

d_gene: TRBD2
j_gene: TRBJ2-1
v_gene: TRBV30
abundance: once
CDR3nt: TGTGCCTGGAGTGCCACCGGGACTAGCGGTTACAATGAGCAGTTCTTC
CDR3aa: CAWSATGTSGYNEQFF

d_gene: TRBD2
j_gene: TRBJ2-1
v_gene: TRBV11-3
abundance: once
CDR3nt: TGTGCCAGCGGACTAGCGGGCAATGAGCAGTTCTTC
CDR3aa: CASGLAGNEQFF

d_gene: TRBD2
j_gene: TRBJ2-5
v_gene: TRBV12-5
abundance: NA
CDR3nt: TGTGCTAGTGGTTGGGCGGGAGAGCTGGAGACCCAGTACTTC
CDR3aa: CASGWAGELETQYF

d_gene: TRBD2
j_gene: TRBJ2-5
v_gene: TRBV5-1
abundance: NA
CDR3nt: TGCGCCAGCAGACCGGGACTAGCGGGACTTAGCCGGTACTTC
CDR3aa: CASRPGLAGLSRYF

d_gene: TRBD2
j_gene: TRBJ2-7
v_gene: TRBV5-6
abundance: NA
CDR3nt: TGTGCCAGCAGCTTGGCCCCGGGACTAGCGGGAGCTTACGAGCAGTACTTC
CDR3aa: CASSLAPGLAGAYEQYF

d_gene: NA
j_gene: TRBJ2-7
v_gene: TRBV27
abundance: NA
CDR3nt: TGTGCCAGCAGTTTCCGCGGATCCGTATACGAGCAGTACTTC
CDR3aa: CASSFRGSVYEQYF

d_gene: NA
j_gene: TRBJ1-3
v_gene: TRBV5-1
abundance: NA
CDR3nt: TGCGCCAGCAGCTTGGGCGACAGGAACCGAAACACCATATATTTT
CDR3aa: CASSLGDRNRNTIYF

d_gene: TRBD2
j_gene: TRBJ2-7
v_gene: TRBV5-1
abundance: NA
CDR3nt: TGCGCCAGCAGCAAGACCAGGGTTAGCGGGAGTAGGAACGAGCAGTACTTC
CDR3aa: CASSKTRVSGSRNEQYF

d_gene: NA
j_gene: TRBJ1-2
v_gene: TRBV9
abundance: NA
CDR3nt: TGTGCCAGCAGCGCCCACCTAGGAGCTAACTATGGCTACACCTTC
CDR3aa: CASSAHLGANYGYTF

d_gene: NA
j_gene: TRBJ1-6
v_gene: TRBV4-1
abundance: once
CDR3nt: TGCGCCAGCAGCCAAGATCGTACGGATGTCGGGTCGAATTCACCCCTCCACTTT
CDR3aa: CASSQDRTDVGSNSPLHF

d_gene: NA
j_gene: TRBJ1-3
v_gene: TRBV6-1
abundance: NA
CDR3nt: TGTGCCAGCAGTGAACAAGGAAACACCATATATTTT
CDR3aa: CASSEQGNTIYF

d_gene: NA
j_gene: TRBJ2-5
v_gene: TRBV5-1
abundance: NA
CDR3nt: TGCGCCAGCAGCTTGGTAGGGCGGGCACGTGAAGAGGCCCAGTACTTC
CDR3aa: CASSLVGRAREEAQYF

d_gene: NA
j_gene: TRBJ1-4
v_gene: TRBV20-1
abundance: NA
CDR3nt: TGCAGTGCTTTGGTCGGGGAAAAACTGTTTTTT
CDR3aa: CSALVGEKLFF

d_gene: TRBD1
j_gene: TRBJ2-7
v_gene: TRBV15
abundance: NA
CDR3nt: TGTGCCACCAGCCCTACAGGGGTATTATACGAGCAGTACTTC
CDR3aa: CATSPTGVLYEQYF

d_gene: NA
j_gene: TRBJ2-5
v_gene: TRBV1
abundance: NA
CDR3nt: TGCACCAGCAGCCAAACGACTAGGCTTGTCCAAGAGACCCAGTACTTC
CDR3aa: CTSSQTTRLVQETQYF

d_gene: NA
j_gene: TRBJ2-5
v_gene: TRBV9
abundance: NA
CDR3nt: TGTGCCAGCAGCGTAGGTCACTCCCAAGAGACCCAGTACTTC
CDR3aa: CASSVGHSQETQYF

d_gene: TRBD1
j_gene: TRBJ1-5
v_gene: TRBV4-1
abundance: NA
CDR3nt: TGCGCCAGCAGCCTAGGGTTGACAGGGGATGCGAATCAGCCCCAGCATTTT
CDR3aa: CASSLGLTGDANQPQHF

d_gene: NA
j_gene: TRBJ1-2
v_gene: TRBV25-1
abundance: NA
CDR3nt: TGTGCCAGCAGTGAATACCAATCGGGACTGACTAATGGCTACACCTTC
CDR3aa: CASSEYQSGLTNGYTF

d_gene: NA
j_gene: TRBJ1-3
v_gene: TRBV10-3
abundance: NA
CDR3nt: TGTGCCATCAGTCCGACACCGCTCTCTGGAAACACCATATATTTT
CDR3aa: CAISPTPLSGNTIYF

d_gene: NA
j_gene: TRBJ1-5
v_gene: TRBV2
abundance: NA
CDR3nt: TGTGCCAGCAGGAGGGTGTTGGGTCAGCCCCAGCATTTT
CDR3aa: CASRRVLGQPQHF

d_gene: TRBD1
j_gene: TRBJ1-2
v_gene: TRBV7-2
abundance: NA
CDR3nt: TGTGCCAGCACCTTAGACGGGACAGGGATCTATGGCTACACCTTC
CDR3aa: CASTLDGTGIYGYTF

d_gene: TRBD2
j_gene: TRBJ2-7
v_gene: TRBV11-3
abundance: NA
CDR3nt: TGTGCCAGCAGCTTATTTCCAGCGGGAGTTGCCGAGCAGTACTTC
CDR3aa: CASSLFPAGVAEQYF

d_gene: NA
j_gene: TRBJ2-3
v_gene: TRBV6-1
abundance: NA
CDR3nt: TGTGCCGTAGTAGTGGGAGGTGGGACAGATACGCAGTATTTT
CDR3aa: CAVVVGGGTDTQYF

d_gene: NA
j_gene: TRBJ2-5
v_gene: TRBV7-7
abundance: NA
CDR3nt: TGTGCTAGCAGTGATTATCCGTCCGGGATGGAGGAGACCCAGTACTTC
CDR3aa: CASSDYPSGMEETQYF

d_gene: TRBD1
j_gene: TRBJ2-7
v_gene: TRBV5-6
abundance: NA
CDR3nt: TGTGCCAGCAGCTGGACAGGGGTCGCCTACGAGCAGTACTTC
CDR3aa: CASSWTGVAYEQYF

d_gene: NA
j_gene: TRBJ2-7
v_gene: TRBV6-1
abundance: few
CDR3nt: TGTGCCAGCAGTGAGGTCGGGGGTTCCTACGAGCAGTACTTC
CDR3aa: CASSEVGGSYEQYF